These 6 T cell receptor beta chains were sequenced from one sample in a study of CD8 T cells in ankylosing spondylitis. Findings of the study overall: Within ankylosing spondylitis blood, a TCR beta motif made up of fewer than ten highly homologous variants appeared to be characteristic.

Via MiXCR, TCRdb re-called the 5' RACE reads, giving one row per CDR3 protein. The sample includes 800,000 to 900,000 distinct CDR3 sequences, around 11% of them seen just once. Their antigens are not known. Sequenced: blood, either unsorted or a sorted T cell fraction (not recorded which). The receptors come from a male donor with ankylosing spondylitis.

This clonotype was found a few times. This chain joins TRBV20-1 and TRBJ2-7; no firm D call. In germline, CDR1 is DFQATT, CDR2 SNEGSKA (reference sequence). The V end lost 6 bases, the J end lost 7 bases, and 19 bases lay between the germline ends. This CDR3 spans 13 amino acids. The CDR3 is CSAENRITREQYF. CDR3 in DNA: TGCAGTGCAGAAAACAGAATAACTCGAGAGCAGTACTTC.

The sample holds a few counts of this clonotype. The V gene is TRBV18, the J gene TRBJ1-4; no definite D call. The CDR3 extends over 15 amino acids. V lost 5 bases to trimming and J lost 0 bases, with 10 bases between them. The germline CDR1 and CDR2 sequences are KGHSH and LQKENI. CDR3 sequence reads: CASSFTGATNEKLFF. The CDR3 DNA reads as TGTGCCAGCTCATTCACCGGGGCAACTAATGAAAAACTGTTTTTT.

The chain joins TRBV19 to TRBJ2-2; 8 nucleotides align to TRBD1. The CDR3 is 13 amino acids. The ends lost 4 bases at V and 9 bases at J; junction bases unmatched: 4. Germline assignment: CDR1 LNHDA and CDR2 SQIVND (reference sequence). CDR3 region: CASSRPGGRELFF. The CDR3 DNA follows: TGTGCCAGTAGTAGGCCAGGGGGCCGGGAGCTGTTTTTT. The variable domain in full, with the rest retrieved from reference TRBV19 and TRBJ2-2, is DGGITQSPKYLFRKEGQNVTLSCEQNLNHDAMYWYRQDPGQGLRLIYYSQIVNDFQKGDIAEGYSVSREKKESFPLTVTSAQKNPTAFYLCASSRPGGRELFFGEGSRLTVL.

This clonotype was counted at least ten times. The rearrangement uses TRBV11-2 and TRBJ2-1, with 7 bases lining up with TRBD1. J lost 6 bases, V lost 4 bases, and 3 bases had no gene match. The V gene's germline CDR1 is SGHAT and CDR2 FQNNGV. The CDR3 contains 13 residues. The CDR3 sequence is CASSWTGANEQFF. CDR3 DNA sequence: TGTGCCAGCAGCTGGACAGGTGCCAATGAGCAGTTCTTC.

The rearrangement joins TRBV5-1 to TRBJ2-5; maybe TRBD1 (5 bases). The V end was cut by 7 bases, the J end by 2 bases, with 12 bases between. There are 13 residues in the CDR3. The germline gives CDR1 SGHRS, CDR2 YFSETQ. The CDR3 sequence is CASYMGPQETQYF. The CDR3, as DNA: TGCGCCAGCTACATGGGGCCTCAAGAGACCCAGTACTTC.

This clonotype was seen only a few times. The gene calls are TRBV2 and TRBJ2-5; tentative D call: TRBD1 (5 bases). The CDR3 loop spans 15 amino acids. V was cut by 6 bases and J by 5 bases, with 19 bases left in between. Germline V gene data show CDR1 as SNHLY and CDR2 as FYNNEI. The CDR3 sequence is CASRKRTLPVETQYF. CDR3 bases: TGTGCCAGCAGGAAGAGGACATTACCAGTGGAGACCCAGTACTTC.